The clone carrying this T cell receptor (beta chain) has ten or more counts. The target antigen is unknown. Purified naive CD4+ T cells were depleted of CD25+ Tregs. This CDR3 contains 13 residues. V dropped 1 base and J dropped 2 bases, with 6 bases sitting between them. Germline values: CDR1 SGHRS, CDR2 YFSETQ. After constant-region reverse-primer amplification, full-length variable regions underwent semi-nested PCR with Nested Universal Primer A. A single record per CDR3 protein comes from TCRdb applying MiXCR to the 5' RACE reads. The sample holds about 47,000 distinct CDR3 sequences, roughly 30% seen once. Whole-study findings and limits: Tumor-infiltrating Treg TCR alpha and beta sequences overlapped most with tumor naive CD4+ T cells, then blood naive. Tumor memory CD4+ T cell TCR gene usage was found to cluster with blood and lymph node memory CD4+ cells and with lymph node naive CD4+ cells.

The chain is built from TRBV5-1 and TRBJ2-5; unclear D gene. This receptor was identified in a female donor with breast cancer. The sequenced sample consisted of naive CD4+ T cells sorted from blood. Subset described: naive CD4+ T cells, CD4+CD45RA+CD25-. The CDR3 sequence is CASSLLGQETQYF. Here the CDR3 DNA reads TGCGCCAGCAGCTTGCTAGGTCAAGAGACCCAGTACTTC. The whole variable domain, filled in from reference TRBV5-1 and TRBJ2-5, reads KAGVTQTPRYLIKTRGQQVTLSCSPISGHRSVSWYQQTPGQGLQFLFEYFSETQRNKGNFPGRFSGRQFSNSRSEMNVSTLELGDSALYLCASSLLGQETQYFGPGTRLLVL.